What follows describes a single TCR beta chain. This sample was taken from a study of cytomegalovirus exposure and HLA in healthy donors. Clones were read by immunoSEQ multiplex PCR, and TCRdb kept only the in-frame ones, dropping some. The sample yields 50,000 to 65,000 clones, roughly nine tenths seen once. Sequenced input: PBMCs. The sequence derives from a woman aged 18-29 years in good health and CMV-seropositive.

Here the CDR3 reads CASSWGQGSNTEAFF. The CDR3 region has the DNA TGTGCCAGCAGCTGGGGCCAGGGGTCAAACACTGAAGCTTTCTTT. This sequence joins TRBV5-6 and TRBJ1-1; the D gene is possibly TRBD1 (6 bases). This CDR3 has 15 amino acids. V gave up 3 bases and J gave up 2 bases, with 14 bases separating them. The germline V gene encodes CDR1 SGHDT and CDR2 YYEEEE.